The entry below describes one T cell receptor beta chain. It lacks a known antigen. No per-base quality is available; no much larger clone lies one base away. CDR1 and CDR2 (LGHDT, YNNKEL) derive from the germline V gene (reference sequence). The CDR3 holds 14 amino acids from the cysteine to the phenylalanine. Only the CDR3 DNA stays, 42 bases, in frame from base 1. V is clipped by 0 bases and J by 4 bases, and the sequence between their germline boundaries is 7 bases long. TCRbeta CDR3 regions were amplified from genomic DNA by means of the immunoSEQ Assay, a bias-controlled multiplex PCR. Turning to the authors' computational methods: The number of nucleated cells in each sample was estimated by amplification of reference gene primers within the assay. Sequence reads were collapsed and filtered to measure the absolute abundance of every unique TCRbeta CDR3 rearrangement. Productive Simpson clonality was computed per sample as the square root of Simpson's diversity index over productive rearrangements. TCRdb retrieved this table from immuneACCESS and kept in-frame rearrangements only. Not all clones are present; in checked studies, unresolved V genes account for under half, and no reason is known for the remainder. V and J calls and clone size are as listed in that table; D and trimming were resolved from the DNA. The table for this sample lists 90,000 to 130,000 clones; over 60% of them were counted only once. The top ten hold about 4.1% of the sample.

These data belong to a study of blood T cell repertoires in COVID-19 (dated by TCRdb to the early 2020s). Background for the entire study: The collaborator samples originated in the United States, Italy and Spain and spanned the acute and convalescent phases of COVID-19. HLA class I and class II types, where available, came from metadata supplied by the sample provider rather than from assay-based typing. The prospective study material was composed of cDNA or gDNA derived from T cells, B-cell-depleted T cells, or PBMCs. Subjects who had been exposed to COVID-19, were actively infected with it, or had recovered from it provided the deeply sampled blood TCRbeta repertoires that made up the dataset. Samples came from the ongoing ImmuneRACE study (first 160 participants) plus 1,254 subjects from 6 global collaborators. A freely available public database, intended as a resource for researchers studying the immune response to SARS-CoV-2, is where the repertoires were released. A de-identified subject ID, COVID-19 status, age in years and sex were almost always included in the sample metadata. The paper as a whole reports these results and caveats: The quantity of clinical and demographic metadata differed by source and by participant and was supplied without curation.

Each collaborating institution followed its own protocols to collect whole blood in K2EDTA tubes. Collaborator samples were shipped for TCRbeta analysis as frozen whole blood, isolated PBMCs, or DNA extracted from either sample type. The origin of this receptor is a woman of 80 years or more with acute or convalescent COVID-19. Recombination joined TRBV3-1 (or the pseudogene TRBV3-2) with TRBJ2-1; tentative D gene TRBD1, with 5 bases matching. The sample consisted of peripheral blood. The CDR3 protein sequence reads: CASSQEGVYNEQFF. The base sequence is TGTGCCAGCAGCCAAGAAGGGGTATACAATGAGCAGTTCTTC.